This T cell receptor (beta chain) was captured by sequencing in a study of blood T cell repertoires in COVID-19. This table comes from immunoSEQ multiplex PCR, and its TCRdb copy is limited to in-frame clones, with some not included. The table includes about 31,000 clones, roughly 88% detected once. Trimming stripped 8 bases from V and 5 bases from J, with 10 bases between. The CDR3 has 11 residues. CDR1 and CDR2 from the germline V gene are SEHNR and FQNEAQ (reference sequence). Sequenced sample: peripheral blood. The J gene is TRBJ2-7, the V gene TRBV7-9; tentatively, D is TRBD1 (5 bases). The TCR comes from a man aged 55 to 70 with COVID-19, enrolled during active disease. The CDR3 loop reads CASDRINEQYF. CDR3 bases: TGTGCCAGCGACAGAATCAACGAGCAGTACTTC.